The next 6 T cell receptor beta chains were all read from a single sample in a study of shared clonotypes between healthy human individuals. Sequencing used immunoSEQ multiplex PCR; TCRdb keeps in-frame clones, though not all of them. The table shows roughly 500,000 clones, with about 96% occurring only once. The sample consisted of naive CD4+ T cells sorted from blood. Subset specified: CD45RA+ positively selected. These receptors originate from a woman under 40 in good health.

Regarding this clone: The sample contains more than one DNA sequence encoding this CDR3. The J gene is TRBJ2-1, the V gene TRBV7-9, with TRBD2 identical over 8 bases. The CDR3 runs to 14 residues. The J segment lost 3 bases and the V segment lost 2 bases, leaving 0 bases of the junction unmatched. Germline V gene sequence: CDR1 SEHNR, CDR2 FQNEAQ (reference sequence). The CDR3 spells CASSLSGSYNEQFF. The CDR3 coding sequence is TGTGCCAGCAGCTTAAGCGGGAGCTACAATGAGCAGTTCTTC.

The V call is TRBV6-6, the J call TRBJ1-3; tentative D call: TRBD1 (6 bases). V gave up 6 bases and J gave up 1 base, with 13 bases separating them. This CDR3 region has 15 residues. Germline CDR1 MNHNY, CDR2 SVGAGI (reference sequence). The CDR3 DNA reads TGTGCCAGCAGCAAAGACAGGACTTCTGGAAACACCATATATTTT. Its translation is CASSKDRTSGNTIYF.

V gene TRBV28 combines with J gene TRBJ2-2, with 8 bases identical to TRBD2. CDR1 is MDHEN and CDR2 is SYDVKM in the germline V gene. Unmatched junction bases numbered 14, after V lost 6 bases and J lost 5 bases. The length of the CDR3 is 17 residues. CDR3 DNA: TGTGCCAGCAGGAGAGTCTGGACTCGGGGGGGAACCGGGGAGCTGTTTTTT. It is translated as CASRRVWTRGGTGELFF. Full variable domain (missing parts from reference TRBV28 and TRBJ2-2): DVKVTQSSRYLVKRTGEKVFLECVQDMDHENMFWYRQDPGLGLRLIYFSYDVKMKEKGDIPEGYSVSREKKERFSLILESASTNQTSMYLCASRRVWTRGGTGELFFGEGSRLTVL.

The V gene is TRBV14, the J gene TRBJ1-1; D call uncertain. The CDR3 is 13 amino acids. Germline V gene lookup returns CDR1 SGHDN and CDR2 FVKESK. With 4 bases removed from V and 5 bases from J, the gap between germline ends came to 11 bases. The CDR3, as DNA: TGTGCCAGCAGCCGCAGAGGAGAGACTGAAGCTTTCTTT. Translating gives CASSRRGETEAFF. Filled out from reference TRBV14 and TRBJ1-1, the complete variable domain reads EAGVTQFPSHSVIEKGQTVTLRCDPISGHDNLYWYRRVMGKEIKFLLHFVKESKQDESGMPNNRFLAERTGGTYSTLKVQPAELEDSGVYFCASSRRGETEAFFGQGTRLTVV.

The genes are TRBV10-2 and TRBJ1-5; D remains ambiguous. V dropped 7 bases and J dropped 4 bases, with 8 bases sitting between them. This CDR3 has 12 amino acids. Germline-derived CDR1 and CDR2 are WSHSY and SAAADI. The CDR3 DNA reads TGCGCCAGCACTTCCGGTAATCAGCCCCAGCATTTT. It yields the protein CASTSGNQPQHF.

This CDR3 reads CAISVSSGIRGWGEQFF. In DNA form, the CDR3 reads TGTGCCATCAGTGTTTCTAGCGGCATACGAGGATGGGGTGAGCAGTTCTTC. This chain joins TRBV10-3 and TRBJ2-1; 7 bases align to TRBD2. The CDR3 spans 17 residues. With V trimmed by 4 bases and J by 9 bases, 18 bases remained unmatched. Germline CDR1 and CDR2: ENHRY and SYGVKD.